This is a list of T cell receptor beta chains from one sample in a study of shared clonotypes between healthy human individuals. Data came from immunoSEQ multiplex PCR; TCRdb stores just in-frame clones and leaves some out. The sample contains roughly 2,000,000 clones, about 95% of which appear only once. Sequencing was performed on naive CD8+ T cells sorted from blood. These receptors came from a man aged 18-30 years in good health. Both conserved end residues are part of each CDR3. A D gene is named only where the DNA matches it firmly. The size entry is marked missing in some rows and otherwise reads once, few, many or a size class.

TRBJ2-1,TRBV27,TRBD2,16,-,TGTGCCAGCAGTCCAGAACCTAGCGGGGACTACAATGAGCAGTTCTTC,CASSPEPSGDYNEQFF
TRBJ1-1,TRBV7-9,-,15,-,TGTGCCAGCAGCCCCTCTCAGGGGATGAACACTGAAGCTTTCTTT,CASSPSQGMNTEAFF
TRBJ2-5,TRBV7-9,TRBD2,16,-,TGTGCCAGCAGCTCCCTGACTAGCGGACTACAAGAGACCCAGTACTTC,CASSSLTSGLQETQYF
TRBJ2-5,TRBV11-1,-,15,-,TGTGCCAGTTCTTCCCTATTAAGTATCGGAGAGACCCAGTACTTC,CASSSLLSIGETQYF
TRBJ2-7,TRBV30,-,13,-,TGTGCCTGTTGGGACTCGAGAACCTACGAGCAGTACTTC,CACWDSRTYEQYF
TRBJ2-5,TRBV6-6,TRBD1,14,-,TGTGCCAGCAGTTACCTAACAGGGGCGGAGACCCAGTACTTC,CASSYLTGAETQYF
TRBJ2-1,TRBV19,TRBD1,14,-,TGTGCCAGTATTGACAGGGGACACGACAATGAGCAGTTCTTC,CASIDRGHDNEQFF
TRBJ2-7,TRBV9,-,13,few,TGTGCCAGCAGCGTAGATGACGCCTACGAGCAGTACTTC,CASSVDDAYEQYF
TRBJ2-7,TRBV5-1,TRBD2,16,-,TGCGCCAGCAGCCCCCTAGGGACTAGCGGGGTTTACGAGCAGTACTTC,CASSPLGTSGVYEQYF
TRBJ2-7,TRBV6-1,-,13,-,TGTGCCAGCAGTGAAACTAGATTTATCGAGCAGTACTTC,CASSETRFIEQYF
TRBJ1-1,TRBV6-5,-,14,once,TGTGCCAGCAGTTATGGGGGGAGTTATTCTGAAGCTTTCTTT,CASSYGGSYSEAFF
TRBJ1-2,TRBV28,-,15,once,TGTGCCAGCAGCTTTTACACACAGGGCCTGCATGGCTACACCTTC,CASSFYTQGLHGYTF
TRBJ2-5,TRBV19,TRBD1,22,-,TGTGCCAGTAGTCCTCCAAGAGACGGGACAGGGTTTGACCCCAGATACCAAGAGACCCAGTACTTC,CASSPPRDGTGFDPRYQETQYF
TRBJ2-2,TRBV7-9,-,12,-,TGTGCCGGGGGCTCCGACACCGGGGAGCTGTTTTTT,CAGGSDTGELFF
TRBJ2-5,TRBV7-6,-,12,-,TGTGCCAGCAACCTTGTCGGGGAGACCCAGTACTTC,CASNLVGETQYF
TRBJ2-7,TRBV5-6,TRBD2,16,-,TGTGCCAGCACCTTCGCCGGAGGACTAGGGATCTACGAGCAGTACTTC,CASTFAGGLGIYEQYF
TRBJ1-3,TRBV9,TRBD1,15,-,TGTGCCAGCAGCGTGGGGACAGGGCACGGAAACACCATATATTTT,CASSVGTGHGNTIYF
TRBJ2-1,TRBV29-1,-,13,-,TGCAGCGTTGGCGGAGGACCGTACAATGAGCAGTTCTTC,CSVGGGPYNEQFF
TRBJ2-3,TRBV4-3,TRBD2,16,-,TGCGCCAGCAGCCAAGATTCTAGCGGTAGCACAGATACGCAGTATTTT,CASSQDSSGSTDTQYF
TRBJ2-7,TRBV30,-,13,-,TGTGCCTGGAGTGGGAACCCTTCCTACGAGCAGTACTTC,CAWSGNPSYEQYF
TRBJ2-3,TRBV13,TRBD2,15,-,TGTGCCAGCAGCTTAGCGGGGGGGCCCACAGATACGCAGTATTTT,CASSLAGGPTDTQYF
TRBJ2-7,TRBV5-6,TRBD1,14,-,TGTGCCAGCAGCTTCGGGACAGGGGGCCACGAGCAGTACTTC,CASSFGTGGHEQYF
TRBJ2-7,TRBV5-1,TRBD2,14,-,TGCGCCAGCAGCTTCTGGACTAGCGCGGGTGAGCAGTACTTC,CASSFWTSAGEQYF
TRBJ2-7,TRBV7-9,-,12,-,TGTGCCAGCAGCTTAAAAGCTGGCGAGCAGTACTTC,CASSLKAGEQYF
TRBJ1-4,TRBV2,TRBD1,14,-,TGTGCCAGCAGTCTACAGGGGGCAATTGAAAAACTGTTTTTT,CASSLQGAIEKLFF
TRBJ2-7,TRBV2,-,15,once,TGTGCCAGCAGCCCGGGGGACATTTCTTCGTACGAGCAGTACTTC,CASSPGDISSYEQYF
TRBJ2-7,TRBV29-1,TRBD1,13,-,TGCAGCGTTGTCGGACAGGGGGCCTACGAGCAGTACTTC,CSVVGQGAYEQYF
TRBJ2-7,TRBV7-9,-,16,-,TGTGCCAGCAGCGACCCCATAGCCGGGGCCCCCTACGAGCAGTACTTC,CASSDPIAGAPYEQYF
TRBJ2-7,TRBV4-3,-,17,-,TGCGCCAGCAGCCATTTATTTTCCACAGACACTCCCTACGAGCAGTACTTC,CASSHLFSTDTPYEQYF
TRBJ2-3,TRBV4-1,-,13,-,TGCGCCAGCGCCGAGGGGGTGGCAGATACGCAGTATTTT,CASAEGVADTQYF
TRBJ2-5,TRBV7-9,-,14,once,TGTGCCAGCAGCTCCTCCGGACTAAAAGAGACCCAGTACTTC,CASSSSGLKETQYF
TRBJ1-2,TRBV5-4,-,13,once,TGTGCCAGCACCCTCGACGGGTTCTATGGCTACACCTTC,CASTLDGFYGYTF
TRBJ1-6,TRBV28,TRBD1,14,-,TGTGCCAGCAGTCGGACAGGAAATAATTCACCCCTCCACTTT,CASSRTGNNSPLHF
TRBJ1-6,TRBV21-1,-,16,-,TGTGCCAGCAGCAAATCCGGGACTAAAGGGAAGTCACCCCTCCACTTT,CASSKSGTKGKSPLHF
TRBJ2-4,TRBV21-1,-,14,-,TGTGCCAGCAGAGTAGCGGGGCCGAGGTACATTCAGTACTTC,CASRVAGPRYIQYF
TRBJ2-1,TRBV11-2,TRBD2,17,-,TGTGCCAGCAGTCAATTCTCCGGGACTAGCGCATACAATGAGCAGTTCTTC,CASSQFSGTSAYNEQFF
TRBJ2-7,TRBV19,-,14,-,TGTGCCAGTAGTGCGGCGGTCAGCTCCTACGAGCAGTACTTC,CASSAAVSSYEQYF
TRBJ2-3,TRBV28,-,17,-,TGTGCCAGCAGTTTATTGCCAGTACCGACTGACACAGATACGCAGTATTTT,CASSLLPVPTDTDTQYF
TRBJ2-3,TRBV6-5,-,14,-,TGTGCCAGCAGTTATTCAAGGAGCACAGATACGCAGTATTTT,CASSYSRSTDTQYF
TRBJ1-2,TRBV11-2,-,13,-,TGTGCCAGCAGCCTAGACCCGAGGTATGGCTACACCTTC,CASSLDPRYGYTF
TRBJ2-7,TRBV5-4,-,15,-,TGTGCCAGCAGCTCAGGACGTGGGCTAAGTTACGAGCAGTACTTC,CASSSGRGLSYEQYF
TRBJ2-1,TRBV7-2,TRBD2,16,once,TGTGCCAGCAGCCCGGGACTAGCGGGGACCTTCAATGAGCAGTTCTTC,CASSPGLAGTFNEQFF
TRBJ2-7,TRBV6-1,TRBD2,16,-,TGTGCCAGCAGTGACCCCGCTAGCGGGGGCGACTACGAGCAGTACTTC,CASSDPASGGDYEQYF
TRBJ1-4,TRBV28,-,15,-,TGTGCCAGCAGTTTATATAGGACGGCGGGGGAAAAACTGTTTTTT,CASSLYRTAGEKLFF